The 23 T cell receptor beta chains listed next were all sequenced from one sample in a study of shared clonotypes between healthy human individuals. Clones were sequenced by immunoSEQ multiplex PCR, and TCRdb holds only the in-frame ones, with some missing. The repertoire consists of 1.5 million to 2.5 million clones, with less than 95% occurring once and the leading ten covering 1.2%. The naive CD8 subset, CD45RO-negative cells positively selected for CCR7, excluded terminally differentiated effector memory CD45RA+ cells. Sample: naive CD8+ T cells sorted from blood. The receptors here all came from a man aged 18 to 35 in good health.

The chain employs TRBV6-1 and TRBJ2-7; TRBD1 matches 9 bases. J lost 2 bases, V lost 4 bases, and 9 bases had no gene match. This CDR3 comprises 16 residues. Germline loops: CDR1 MNHNS, CDR2 SASEGT. The CDR3 nucleotides read TGTGCCAGCAGTGTCCTCACAGGGGGCTATCCCTACGAGCAGTACTTC. It is translated as CASSVLTGGYPYEQYF.

The J gene is TRBJ1-5, the V gene TRBV4-1; D may be TRBD1 (5 bases). The CDR3 covers 14 residues. Trimming pared 1 base from V and 5 bases from J, leaving 9 bases between. Per the germline V gene, CDR1 is MGHRA and CDR2 is YSYEKL. Here the CDR3 reads CASSQGGDYQPQHF. The CDR3 bases are TGCGCCAGCAGCCAAGGGGGGGACTATCAGCCCCAGCATTTT.

The rearrangement uses TRBV27 and TRBJ2-5; D might be TRBD2 (6 bases). The CDR3 is made up of 14 amino acids. Germline V gene data show CDR1 as MNHEY and CDR2 as SMNVEV (reference sequence). The V end lost 2 bases, the J end lost 7 bases, and 14 bases lay between the germline ends. The CDR3 spells CASSLAPAGGTQYF. The CDR3 nucleotides are TGTGCCAGCAGTTTAGCGCCAGCCGGGGGGACCCAGTACTTC.

J is TRBJ2-1 and V is TRBV7-3; 7 nucleotides match TRBD1. V shed 7 bases, J shed 8 bases, and the junction held 8 bases outside the gene matches. Germline loops: CDR1 SGHTA, CDR2 FQGTGA. The CDR3 contains 13 residues. The CDR3 region is CASTYGTEHEQFF. As DNA, the CDR3 is TGTGCCAGCACCTACGGGACAGAGCATGAGCAGTTCTTC.

This clone was picked up one time. The chain combines TRBV14 with TRBJ2-7, with 8 bases fitting TRBD1. CDR3 length equals 15 residues. The V and J ends lost 0 bases and 1 base, in that order; junction bases with no gene match: 2. Germline V gene sequence: CDR1 SGHDN, CDR2 FVKESK. In DNA, the CDR3 is TGTGCCAGCAGCCAAGACCAGGGGGCGTCCTACGAGCAGTACTTC. Translating it yields CASSQDQGASYEQYF.

The chain uses TRBV10-2 and TRBJ1-1, with a tentative D call TRBD1 (6 bases). Looked up from germline, CDR1 is WSHSY and CDR2 is SAAADI. Trimming removed 9 bases from V and 7 bases from J, with 21 bases in between. The CDR3 consists of 14 residues. CDR3: CASSDGGLNDEAFF. As DNA, the CDR3 is TGCGCCAGTTCCGACGGGGGCTTAAACGATGAAGCTTTCTTT.

This rearrangement joins TRBV6-5 to TRBJ2-7; TRBD2 matches at 9 bases. CDR3 length equals 16 residues. The junction had 3 bases not matched to a gene; V was cut back by 0 bases and J by 0 bases. Germline lookup yields CDR1 MNHEY and CDR2 SVGAGI. Written as DNA, the CDR3 is TGTGCCAGCAGTTACTCACCTAGCGGGAACTCCTACGAGCAGTACTTC. Residues: CASSYSPSGNSYEQYF.

As to this clone: Other DNA sequences of this sample code for an identical CDR3. The CDR3 DNA sequence: TGTGCCAGCAGTTTACAGGGATACACTGAAGCTTTCTTT. It is translated as CASSLQGYTEAFF. V gene TRBV6-5 combines with J gene TRBJ1-1, with D tentatively TRBD1 (6 bases). The CDR3 contains 13 residues. Trimming removed 4 bases at V and 3 bases at J, with 9 bases between. Germline V gene data show CDR1 as MNHEY and CDR2 as SVGAGI.

The gene calls are TRBV6-5 and TRBJ2-6; D might be TRBD1 or TRBD2, each matching 5 bases. Germline CDR1 is MNHEY and CDR2 is SVGAGI. The CDR3 is 15 amino acids. V was clipped by 2 bases and J by 3 bases, with 8 bases between them. Here the CDR3 DNA reads TGTGCCAGCAGTTACATGGGGGATGGGGCCAACGTCCTGACTTTC. As protein: CASSYMGDGANVLTF.

This chain connects TRBV4-3 to TRBJ1-3; no clear D. The CDR3 spans 15 residues. Trimming pared 0 bases from V and 0 bases from J, leaving 6 bases between. Looked up from germline, CDR1 is LGHNA and CDR2 is YSLEER. The CDR3 nucleotides are TGCGCCAGCAGCCAAGAACAGAACTCTGGAAACACCATATATTTT. The encoded protein is CASSQEQNSGNTIYF.

The chain combines TRBV10-1 with TRBJ2-1; TRBD2 might be the D (6 bases). Trimming pared 9 bases from V and 6 bases from J, leaving 15 bases between. The germline V gene has CDR1 WNHNN and CDR2 SYGVQD (reference sequence). This CDR3 spans 13 amino acids. CDR3 loop: CASSIGRGNEQFF. CDR3 DNA sequence: TGCGCCAGTTCGATCGGGCGGGGCAATGAGCAGTTCTTC.

The V gene is TRBV7-3, the J gene TRBJ1-1, with 8 positions matching TRBD1. V lost 5 bases to trimming and J lost 1 base; unmatched junction nucleotides: 6. The CDR3 has 15 residues. Germline-derived CDR1 and CDR2 are SGHTA and FQGTGA. The CDR3 coding sequence is TGTGCCAGCAGCCCGACAGGGGTGGGGAACACTGAAGCTTTCTTT. As protein: CASSPTGVGNTEAFF.

V and J are TRBV5-4 and TRBJ2-3, with 7 nucleotides matching TRBD2. The germline CDR1 and CDR2 sequences are SGHNT and YYREEE (reference sequence). V lost 1 base and J lost 5; bases outside the gene matches: 7. The CDR3 runs 15 residues. DNA for the CDR3: TGTGCCAGCAGCTTGAGGGCGGGAGAAGGAGATACGCAGTATTTT. Translation gives CASSLRAGEGDTQYF. The variable domain in full, with the rest retrieved from reference TRBV5-4 and TRBJ2-3, is ETGVTQSPTHLIKTRGQQVTLRCSSQSGHNTVSWYQQALGQGPQFIFQYYREEENGRGNFPPRFSGLQFPNYSSELNVNALELDDSALYLCASSLRAGEGDTQYFGPGTRLTVL.

The chain links TRBV5-6 to TRBJ1-2; no clear D gene. This CDR3 has 13 residues. V lost 3 bases to trimming and J lost 0 bases, with 6 bases between them. Germline values: CDR1 SGHDT, CDR2 YYEEEE. The chain's CDR3 is CASSSGTNYGYTF. In DNA form, the CDR3 reads TGTGCCAGCAGCTCCGGGACTAACTATGGCTACACCTTC.

The chain uses TRBV11-1 and TRBJ2-2; 7 nucleotides agree with TRBD1. This CDR3 is 16 amino acids long. V dropped 2 bases and J dropped 4; count of bases not matched to a gene: 7. From germline, CDR1 is SGHAT and CDR2 FQDESV (reference sequence). Here the CDR3 DNA reads TGTGCCAGCAGCTTACTTTGGACAGGCGGCACCGGGGAGCTGTTTTTT. As protein: CASSLLWTGGTGELFF.

This clone was detected once. This chain joins TRBV7-9 and TRBJ2-2; 12 bases are shared with TRBD2. V shed 4 bases and J 0 bases; nucleotides not matched to a gene: 9. CDR1 and CDR2 (germline): SEHNR, FQNEAQ (reference sequence). This CDR3 contains 19 residues. CDR3 in amino acids: CASSSRTSGVKTNTGELFF. For the CDR3, the DNA is TGTGCCAGCAGCTCTCGGACTAGCGGGGTGAAAACGAACACCGGGGAGCTGTTTTTT. Filled out from reference TRBV7-9 and TRBJ2-2, the complete variable domain reads DTGVSQNPRHKITKRGQNVTFRCDPISEHNRLYWYRQTLGQGPEFLTYFQNEAQLEKSRLLSDRFSAERPKGSFSTLEIQRTEQGDSAMYLCASSSRTSGVKTNTGELFFGEGSRLTVL.

CDR3 protein: CASSPGTSGGYEQYF. CDR3 bases: TGTGCCAGCAGCCCCGGGACTAGCGGGGGGTACGAGCAGTACTTC. The chain employs TRBV7-9 and TRBJ2-7, with 15 positions matching TRBD2. The CDR3 loop spans 15 amino acids. Germline V gene data show CDR1 as SEHNR and CDR2 as FQNEAQ (reference sequence). V was pared by 5 bases and J by 4 bases, with 3 bases of the junction left unmatched.

The sample holds one count of this clone. This rearrangement joins TRBV7-9 to TRBJ2-7; the D gene is possibly TRBD2 (6 bases). This CDR3 region has 14 residues. V was shortened by 1 base and J by 2 bases, with 9 bases between the two germline ends. CDR1 and CDR2 from the germline V gene are SEHNR and FQNEAQ (reference sequence). CDR3 in DNA: TGTGCCAGCAGCTTAGTAACGGGAGCCTACGAGCAGTACTTC. Protein: CASSLVTGAYEQYF. The variable domain in full, with the rest retrieved from reference TRBV7-9 and TRBJ2-7, is DTGVSQNPRHKITKRGQNVTFRCDPISEHNRLYWYRQTLGQGPEFLTYFQNEAQLEKSRLLSDRFSAERPKGSFSTLEIQRTEQGDSAMYLCASSLVTGAYEQYFGPGTRLTVT.

The chain couples TRBV30 to TRBJ2-3; no clear D. V shed 5 bases and J shed 0 bases, with 12 bases lying between them. The germline V gene encodes CDR1 GTSNPN and CDR2 SVGIG (reference sequence). This CDR3 is built from 14 residues. The CDR3 DNA follows: TGTGCCTGGTCTGACTGGGGTAGCACAGATACGCAGTATTTT. It yields the protein CAWSDWGSTDTQYF. Full variable domain (rest looked up from reference TRBV30 and TRBJ2-3): SQTIHQWPATLVQPVGSPLSLECTVEGTSNPNLYWYRQAAGRGLQLLFYSVGIGQISSEVPQNLSASRPQDRQFILSSKKLLLSDSGFYLCAWSDWGSTDTQYFGPGTRLTVL.

The V gene is TRBV6-5, the J gene TRBJ1-5; TRBD1 agrees at 7 bases. Germline CDR1 and CDR2: MNHEY and SVGAGI. With V trimmed by 10 bases and J by 6 bases, 9 bases remained unmatched. The CDR3 is 13 residues long. In nucleotides, the CDR3 is TGTGCCACAGGGGGTGTATCGGGTCAGCCCCAGCATTTT. Amino acid sequence: CATGGVSGQPQHF.

The rearrangement joins TRBV2 to TRBJ1-2; tentative D call: TRBD1 (5 bases). CDR3 length: 14 amino acids. V was trimmed by 7 bases and J by 8 bases, leaving 20 bases between them. Germline V gene data show CDR1 as SNHLY and CDR2 as FYNNEI. Here the CDR3 reads CASNPQDEDRGYTF. CDR3 nucleotide sequence: TGTGCCAGCAATCCACAGGATGAGGACCGCGGCTACACCTTC.

The CDR3 DNA follows: TGTGCCAGCAGTTTAGTGTCGCGGCTCACCGGGGAGCTGTTTTTT. Its protein is CASSLVSRLTGELFF. V is TRBV27 and J is TRBJ2-2, with D unresolved. The germline V gene has CDR1 MNHEY and CDR2 SMNVEV (reference sequence). V lost 2 bases and J lost 4, with 11 bases in between. The CDR3 has 15 residues.

The V gene is TRBV27, the J gene TRBJ2-7; D is ambiguous. This CDR3 spans 15 amino acids. The V and J ends lost 3 bases and 1 base respectively, with 13 bases between them. Germline loops: CDR1 MNHEY, CDR2 SMNVEV (reference sequence). In DNA form, the CDR3 reads TGTGCCAGCAGTTTCGTAATAGGATCTTCCTACGAGCAGTACTTC. This gives the protein CASSFVIGSSYEQYF.